The 3 T cell receptor beta chains given below trace back to one sample, sequenced in a study of cytomegalovirus exposure and HLA in healthy donors (dated by TCRdb to 2016 to 2017). Library prep was done by the immunoSEQ multiplex PCR assay. For the multiplex PCR, a mixture combining 60 forward primers for TCR Vbeta segments and 13 reverse primers for TCR Jbeta segments was used. In TCRdb, the immuneACCESS table is reduced to in-frame sequences with V and J assigned. These tables do not hold every clone; where another copy was compared, an unresolved V gene accounts for under half, and the others remain unexplained. In all, the sample holds 150,000 to 200,000 clones, and 65% to 70% of those were seen once. Around 9.3% of the sample belongs to the ten largest clones. Sequencing input: PBMCs. The receptors shown here come from a man aged 25 to 40 in good health and CMV-seropositive.

This clone has only a few counts. The chain joins TRBV4-1 to TRBJ1-1; D not certain. V was cut by 0 bases and J by 4 bases, with 6 bases left in between. There are 13 residues in the CDR3. CDR1 and CDR2 (germline): MGHRA, YSYEKL. The CDR3 is CASSQDRGTEAFF. The CDR3 nucleotides are TGCGCCAGCAGCCAAGATAGAGGCACTGAAGCTTTCTTT.

The rearrangement joins TRBV6-6 to TRBJ1-5; 10 nucleotides line up with TRBD1. There are 16 residues in the CDR3. Germline values: CDR1 MNHNY, CDR2 SVGAGI (reference sequence). With V trimmed by 0 bases and J by 6 bases, 5 bases remained unmatched. The CDR3 sequence: CASSYSGQGGRQPQHF. CDR3 in DNA: TGTGCCAGCAGTTACTCTGGACAGGGGGGGCGTCAGCCCCAGCATTTT.

The rearrangement uses TRBV10-3 and TRBJ2-3; D possibly corresponds to TRBD1 (6 bases). Germline assignment: CDR1 ENHRY and CDR2 SYGVKD. V gave up 6 bases and J gave up 3 bases, with 10 bases separating them. The CDR3 runs 13 residues. CDR3 nucleotide sequence: TGTGCCATCAGGAGTCAGGGGACAGATACGCAGTATTTT. The encoded protein is CAIRSQGTDTQYF.